This T cell receptor (beta chain) was obtained from a study of long-term antiretroviral therapy in people with HIV. Broader study findings: Diversity rose after ART but stayed below transplant donor controls.

The CDR3 runs to 16 residues. V shed 0 bases and J shed 0 bases, with 9 bases lying between them. CDR1 and CDR2 (germline): MNHEY, SVGAGI. The authors ran the immunoSEQ assay, v3.0, at survey level. Sequencing set out to capture about 40,000-50,000 T-cell genomes per sample. Libraries were prepared by immunoSEQ multiplex PCR; TCRdb keeps only in-frame clonotypes and omits some of them. The table lists around 43,000 clones, over 90% of them singletons, with approximately 2.2% in the top ten. This clone was seen a single time. Its antigen is undetermined. Sequenced here: unsorted PBMCs, sampled approximately 9.5 years after starting antiretroviral therapy. This sequence originates from a man younger than 40 with HIV. The chain carries TRBV6-5 and TRBJ1-3; D gene unclear. The CDR3 loop reads CASSYSVPSSGNTIYF. The CDR3 DNA follows: TGTGCCAGCAGTTACTCGGTCCCAAGCTCTGGAAACACCATATATTTT.